The rows below give T cell receptor beta chains drawn from one sample of a study of blood T cell repertoires in COVID-19. Sequenced by immunoSEQ multiplex PCR; TCRdb stores in-frame clones only, minus some. The sample has fewer than 300,000 clones; around four fifths are singletons. Source material: peripheral blood. These receptors originate from a man at least 80 years old with acute or convalescent COVID-19. CDR3s include the opening cysteine and the closing phenylalanine or tryptophan. Each record gives: CDR3 DNA, CDR3 protein, clone size, J gene, V gene, D gene. D genes are given only for firm matches. Size tells how often a clone was seen (once, few, many) or the class of an expanded clone, and some rows leave it out.

DNA: TGTGCCACCAGCACCGACAGCTCTAGCACAGATACGCAGTATTTT; CDR3: CATSTDSSSTDTQYF; size: -; J: TRBJ2-3; V: TRBV15; D: -
DNA: TGTGCCACCAGTGACTCTAGCGGGGGGGGCCGTGAGACCCAGTACTTC; CDR3: CATSDSSGGGRETQYF; size: -; J: TRBJ2-5; V: TRBV24-1; D: TRBD2
DNA: TGCGCCAGCAGCTTGGAAGGCGGCCCAGATACGCAGTATTTT; CDR3: CASSLEGGPDTQYF; size: -; J: TRBJ2-3; V: TRBV5-1; D: -
DNA: TGTGCCAGCAGTCGCCTAGCGGGGGGGCTCGGAGAGCAGTACTTC; CDR3: CASSRLAGGLGEQYF; size: once; J: TRBJ2-7; V: TRBV27; D: TRBD2
DNA: TGTGCCAGCAGTGAAAGCTGGGGCAGGGAAGGAGGCTACACCTTC; CDR3: CASSESWGREGGYTF; size: few; J: TRBJ1-2; V: TRBV6-1; D: -
DNA: TGTGCCAGCAGCTTGGACAGTGGGCAAGAGACCCAGTACTTC; CDR3: CASSLDSGQETQYF; size: once; J: TRBJ2-5; V: TRBV5-5; D: -
DNA: TGTGCCAGCAGCAATTATCAGCCCCAGCATTTT; CDR3: CASSNYQPQHF; size: -; J: TRBJ1-5; V: TRBV28; D: -
DNA: TGCAGCGTCCGGACTAGCGGGGAGAGGAATGAGCAGTTCTTC; CDR3: CSVRTSGERNEQFF; size: -; J: TRBJ2-1; V: TRBV29-1; D: TRBD2
DNA: TGCGCCAGCAGCCTCGGGGGCACAGATACGCAGTATTTT; CDR3: CASSLGGTDTQYF; size: -; J: TRBJ2-3; V: TRBV5-1; D: -
DNA: TGTGCCAGCAGCTTAGACTCTAGGCAGCCCCAGCATTTT; CDR3: CASSLDSRQPQHF; size: -; J: TRBJ1-5; V: TRBV7-8; D: -
DNA: TGTGCCAGCAGCGTAGACAGGGTGGCTTCACCCCTCCACTTT; CDR3: CASSVDRVASPLHF; size: -; J: TRBJ1-6; V: TRBV9; D: -
DNA: TGCGCCAGCAGCCTCCAGGGGGAAGGGGATACGCAGTATTTT; CDR3: CASSLQGEGDTQYF; size: once; J: TRBJ2-3; V: TRBV4-1; D: TRBD1
DNA: TGTGCCAGCTCACCGCAAGCGGGGGCACTTAATGAGCAGTTCTTC; CDR3: CASSPQAGALNEQFF; size: -; J: TRBJ2-1; V: TRBV18; D: TRBD2
DNA: TGTGCCAGCAGCATCCCCGGGACAGCATTCTATGGCTACACCTTC; CDR3: CASSIPGTAFYGYTF; size: -; J: TRBJ1-2; V: TRBV5-6; D: TRBD1
DNA: TGTGCCAGCAGGGGTTTCGCTAGCCGGGAGCAGTACTTC; CDR3: CASRGFASREQYF; size: -; J: TRBJ2-7; V: TRBV28; D: -
DNA: TGTGCCAGCAGTGCCCGGGGGGCTTCTGGGGCCAACGTCCTGACTTTC; CDR3: CASSARGASGANVLTF; size: -; J: TRBJ2-6; V: TRBV6-1; D: -
DNA: TGCGCCAGCAGCTTGTCTGGCCAGCGGGAGGTCAACAATGAGCAGTTCTTC; CDR3: CASSLSGQREVNNEQFF; size: -; J: TRBJ2-1; V: TRBV5-1; D: TRBD2
DNA: TGCGCCAGCAGCCCGACCGGGACTATGAACACCGGGGAGCTGTTTTTT; CDR3: CASSPTGTMNTGELFF; size: few; J: TRBJ2-2; V: TRBV5-1; D: TRBD2
DNA: TGCGCCAGCAGTGGGGGGACTAGCGGGAAAGTATCCTACAATGAGCAGTTCTTC; CDR3: CASSGGTSGKVSYNEQFF; size: -; J: TRBJ2-1; V: TRBV10-1; D: TRBD2
DNA: TGTGCCAGCAGCGTTGGGCAGGGTATTGGCTACACCTTC; CDR3: CASSVGQGIGYTF; size: once; J: TRBJ1-2; V: TRBV9; D: -
DNA: TGTGCCAGCAGCTTAACAAGGGACAGCGGCTATGGCTACACCTTC; CDR3: CASSLTRDSGYGYTF; size: -; J: TRBJ1-2; V: TRBV7-6; D: TRBD1
DNA: TGTGCCAGCAGTTTAGTAAAAGGGGGCGAGCAGTACTTC; CDR3: CASSLVKGGEQYF; size: -; J: TRBJ2-7; V: TRBV28; D: -
DNA: TGTGCCAGTAGTCCGGAGGGCAGGGAATACTTCGAGCAGTACTTC; CDR3: CASSPEGREYFEQYF; size: -; J: TRBJ2-7; V: TRBV19; D: -
DNA: TGTGCCAGCAGCCCACGGACTAGCGGGAGGGCCTACAATGAGCAGTTCTTC; CDR3: CASSPRTSGRAYNEQFF; size: -; J: TRBJ2-1; V: TRBV3-1/TRBV3-2; D: TRBD2
DNA: TGTGCCAGTAGAAGACAGGGGACTTCCTACGAGCAGTACTTC; CDR3: CASRRQGTSYEQYF; size: -; J: TRBJ2-7; V: TRBV2; D: TRBD1
DNA: TGTGCCAGCCGAAGGGACAGCTCTCAAGAGACCCAGTACTTC; CDR3: CASRRDSSQETQYF; size: -; J: TRBJ2-5; V: TRBV6-5; D: TRBD1
DNA: TGTGCCAGCGGGGGGGGATATAGCAATCAGCCCCAGCATTTT; CDR3: CASGGGYSNQPQHF; size: -; J: TRBJ1-5; V: TRBV19; D: -